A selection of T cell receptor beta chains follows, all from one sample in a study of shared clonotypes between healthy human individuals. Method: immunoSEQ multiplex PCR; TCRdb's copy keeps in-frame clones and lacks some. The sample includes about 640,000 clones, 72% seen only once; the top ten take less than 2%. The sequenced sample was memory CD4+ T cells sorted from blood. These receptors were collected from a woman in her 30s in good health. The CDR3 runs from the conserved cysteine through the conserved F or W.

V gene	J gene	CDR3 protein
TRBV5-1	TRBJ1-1	CASSLDRNTEAFF
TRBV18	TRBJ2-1	CASSRSLAGDANEQFF
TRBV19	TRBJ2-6	CASSIVGHSNVLTF
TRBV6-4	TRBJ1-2	CASRKTAGDWRGYTF
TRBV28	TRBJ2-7	CASRGGYEQYF
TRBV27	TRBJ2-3	CASSSLPFGVESDTQYF
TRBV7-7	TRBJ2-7	CASSERTGAFYEQYF
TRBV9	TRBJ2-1	CASSVGLAGAVYNEQFF
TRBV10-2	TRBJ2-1	CASRGGAGNEQFF
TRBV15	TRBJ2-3	CATSSGSGSIADTQYF
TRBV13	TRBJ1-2	CASSSSRVGVFGYTF
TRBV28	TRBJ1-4	CASSLIQFREKLFF
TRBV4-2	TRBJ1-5	CASSHSAGVSQPQHF
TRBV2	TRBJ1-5	CASSLGMDPQHF
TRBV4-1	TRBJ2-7	CASSQFGFLGQGDEGEQYF